A selection of T cell receptor beta chains follows, all from one sample in a study of blood T cell repertoires in COVID-19. Using immunoSEQ multiplex PCR, the repertoire was profiled, and TCRdb retains in-frame clones only, with some absent. The table records tens of thousands of clones, roughly 91% of them present only once. Input material: peripheral blood. All receptors derive from an elderly woman with acute or convalescent COVID-19. Both conserved end residues are part of each CDR3. The D gene is left open where the match is weak. Clone size is shown for a subset of rows, as once, few, many or a class of expanded clone.

V gene,clone size,D gene,J gene,CDR3 DNA,CDR3 protein
TRBV5-1,-,TRBD2,TRBJ2-1,TGCGCCAGCAGCCTGGCTCGGGGGGGCCCCTACAATGAGCAGTTCTTC,CASSLARGGPYNEQFF
TRBV7-2,-,-,TRBJ2-7,TGTGCCAGCAGCTTAGCGGGGGGGCTTCGCGAGCAGTACTTC,CASSLAGGLREQYF
TRBV2,-,TRBD2,TRBJ2-1,TGTGCCAGCAGTGAAGCTTGGGGGGGAACCTCCTACAATGAGCAGTTCTTC,CASSEAWGGTSYNEQFF
TRBV5-5,-,-,TRBJ1-1,TGTGCCAGCAGCGAATGGACATCGGTCACTGAAGCTTTCTTT,CASSEWTSVTEAFF
TRBV19,-,-,TRBJ1-2,TGTGCCAGTAGTAACAGGCCTACCTATGGCTACACCTTC,CASSNRPTYGYTF
TRBV19,-,-,TRBJ1-1,TGTGCCAGTAGTAAATACCGGGACTCCGAGGGCCCTGAAGCTTTCTTT,CASSKYRDSEGPEAFF
TRBV6-5,-,-,TRBJ1-6,TGTGCCACTCTCCTGTGGCACGAAAATTCACCCCTCCACTTT,CATLLWHENSPLHF
TRBV4-2,-,TRBD2,TRBJ2-5,TGTGCCAGCAGCCAGGCCGTCGGGGGGGGACAAGAGACCCAGTACTTC,CASSQAVGGGQETQYF
TRBV5-1,-,-,TRBJ2-2,TGCGCCAGCAGCTTGGAGGGGGACACCGGGGAGCTGTTTTTT,CASSLEGDTGELFF
TRBV3-1/TRBV3-2,few,TRBD1,TRBJ1-1,TGTGCCAGCAGCCCTCGACAGGGTGAAGCTTTCTTT,CASSPRQGEAFF
TRBV7-9,-,TRBD2,TRBJ2-2,TGTGCCAGCAGCCGCGAGGCTAGCGGGACCGGGGAGCTGTTTTTT,CASSREASGTGELFF
TRBV29-1,-,-,TRBJ1-6,TGCAGCGTTGAAGGCCGGCAGGGTCTCCTCCACTTT,CSVEGRQGLLHF
TRBV6-1,once,TRBD1,TRBJ1-2,TGTGCCAGCAGTGAAGCGGGACAGGCGAGTGGCTACACCTTC,CASSEAGQASGYTF
TRBV7-3,-,TRBD1,TRBJ1-1,TGTGCCAGCAGCTTGGACTACAGGGGAAACACTGAAGCTTTCTTT,CASSLDYRGNTEAFF
TRBV14,-,-,TRBJ2-1,TGTGCCAGCAGCCAGGACACGGCAGGGGTGCAGTTCTTC,CASSQDTAGVQFF
TRBV5-8,-,TRBD2,TRBJ2-1,TGTGCCAGCAGCCGGTGGGGTAGCGGGTACAATGAGCAGTTCTTC,CASSRWGSGYNEQFF
TRBV18,once,TRBD1,TRBJ1-2,TGTGCCAGCTCACCCTCGGACAGGGATGGGGACTATGGCTACACCTTC,CASSPSDRDGDYGYTF
TRBV11-3,-,TRBD1,TRBJ2-3,TGTGCCAGCAGCTTGCGACAGGGGGGGACAGATACGCAGTATTTT,CASSLRQGGTDTQYF
TRBV7-6,once,-,TRBJ1-1,TGTGCCAGCAGCTTAGCCGGGACACCGAACACTGAAGCTTTCTTT,CASSLAGTPNTEAFF
TRBV4-2,-,-,TRBJ1-3,TGTGCCAGCACCCGAGACGCGGGGACTGGAAACACCATATATTTT,CASTRDAGTGNTIYF
TRBV5-1,-,-,TRBJ2-7,TGCGCCAGCAGGGTAGACTCCTACGAGCAGTACTTC,CASRVDSYEQYF
TRBV15,-,-,TRBJ2-7,TGTGCCACCAGCAGAGATACCGGCCAGGACTTCTACGAGCAGTACTTC,CATSRDTGQDFYEQYF
TRBV7-2,-,-,TRBJ1-6,TGTGCCAGCAGCTTAGGGACTGCCCCCTCACCCCTCCACTTT,CASSLGTAPSPLHF
TRBV12-5,-,-,TRBJ1-5,TGTGCTAGTGATGCGAATAGCAATCAGCCCCAGCATTTT,CASDANSNQPQHF
TRBV9,-,TRBD1,TRBJ2-1,TGTGCCAGCAGTTCAGGGGGACCGGATAATGAGCAGTTCTTC,CASSSGGPDNEQFF
TRBV7-9,-,TRBD2,TRBJ2-3,TGTGCCAGCAGCTTGACTAGCGGGGGACAGTATTTT,CASSLTSGGQYF
TRBV18,-,-,TRBJ1-1,TGTGCCAGCTCACCGAGGGCGGACACTGAAGCTTTCTTT,CASSPRADTEAFF
TRBV15,-,TRBD2,TRBJ2-2,TGTGCCACCAGCAGGAGGGCCGGGACTAAGAACACCGGGGAGCTGTTTTTT,CATSRRAGTKNTGELFF
TRBV19,-,TRBD2,TRBJ2-3,TGTGCCAGTAGTATAACTAGCGGGAGGGCCGTAGGAGATACGCAGTATTTT,CASSITSGRAVGDTQYF
TRBV7-2,-,-,TRBJ1-1,TGTGCCAGCAGCTTAGTGAGGGATAGAGCTTTCTTT,CASSLVRDRAFF
TRBV4-2,-,-,TRBJ2-7,TGTGCCAGCAGCCAACTAGTTCTAAGCGAGCAGTACTTC,CASSQLVLSEQYF
TRBV4-2,-,TRBD1,TRBJ1-5,TGTGCCAGCAGCCAAGCAGGGGGCAGTCAGCCCCAGCATTTT,CASSQAGGSQPQHF
TRBV19,-,TRBD1,TRBJ1-6,TGTGCCAGTAGTACGGGGGACAGGGCCTATTCACCCCTCCACTTT,CASSTGDRAYSPLHF
TRBV19,-,-,TRBJ1-1,TGTGCCAGTAGTATATCCGGTGCTTCCAACACTGAAGCTTTCTTT,CASSISGASNTEAFF
TRBV7-6,few,TRBD2,TRBJ2-1,TGTGCCAGCAGCTTAGCGCTGGGGGGGAGTAGATACAATGAGCAGTTCTTC,CASSLALGGSRYNEQFF
TRBV18,-,TRBD1,TRBJ1-1,TGTGCCAGCTCACCCACCAGGGGGAGTGGGGACACTGAAGCTTTCTTT,CASSPTRGSGDTEAFF
TRBV14,-,-,TRBJ2-7,TGTGCCAGCAGCCGCCGTGGGGGCGTAACCCCCTACGAGCAGTACTTC,CASSRRGGVTPYEQYF
TRBV30,-,-,TRBJ1-2,TGTGCCTCCTCCGGGGCCCGGGAGGGCTACACCTTC,CASSGAREGYTF
TRBV24-1,-,TRBD1,TRBJ1-4,TGTGCCACCAGTGAGGGACAGGGGGCGCCTATTCTAACTAATGAAAAACTGTTTTTT,CATSEGQGAPILTNEKLFF
TRBV13,-,TRBD2,TRBJ2-3,TGTGCCAGCAGCTTAGCCGGAGCGGGGGCAAGCACAGATACGCAGTATTTT,CASSLAGAGASTDTQYF